The text below deals with one T cell receptor beta chain. The sample originates from a study of shared clonotypes between healthy human individuals. About the research overall: Contributing individuals were a couple of females and a few males aged 18 to 49.

The germline CDR1 and CDR2 sequences are SGHTS and YDEGEE. CDR3 length: 18 residues. Trimming left V 4 bases short and J 0 bases short, with 17 bases between. Generated by immunoSEQ multiplex PCR, the TCRdb table keeps only in-frame clones and is missing some. Of roughly 760,000 clones in the sample, approximately 74% were seen once. This rearrangement joins TRBV5-8 to TRBJ2-6; tentative D call: TRBD2 (6 bases). This clonotype originated in a woman in her twenties or thirties in good health. Sequencing was carried out using memory CD4+ T cells sorted from blood. The subset is: CD45RA-negative fraction. CDR3 DNA sequence: TGTGCCAGCAGCAGCCGGGAGAGCAGCCACTCTGGGGCCAACGTCCTGACTTTC. It encodes CASSSRESSHSGANVLTF.